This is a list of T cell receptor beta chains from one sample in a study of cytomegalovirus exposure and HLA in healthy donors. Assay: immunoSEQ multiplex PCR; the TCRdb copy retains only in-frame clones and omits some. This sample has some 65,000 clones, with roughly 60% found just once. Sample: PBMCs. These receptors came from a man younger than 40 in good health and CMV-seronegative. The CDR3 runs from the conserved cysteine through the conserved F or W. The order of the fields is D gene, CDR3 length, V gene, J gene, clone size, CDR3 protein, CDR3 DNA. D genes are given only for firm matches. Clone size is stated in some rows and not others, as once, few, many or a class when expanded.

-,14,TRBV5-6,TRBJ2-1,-,CASSLLPRGNEQFF,TGTGCCAGCAGCTTGCTCCCTCGGGGAAATGAGCAGTTCTTC
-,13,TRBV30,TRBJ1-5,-,CAWRDNSAQPQHF,TGTGCCTGGAGGGACAATTCGGCCCAGCCCCAGCATTTT
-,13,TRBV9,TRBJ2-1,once,CASRAQGLDEQFF,TGTGCCAGCAGAGCACAGGGTTTGGATGAGCAGTTCTTC
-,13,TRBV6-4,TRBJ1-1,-,CASSEGLGREAFF,TGTGCCAGCAGTGAAGGTCTGGGGAGAGAAGCTTTCTTT
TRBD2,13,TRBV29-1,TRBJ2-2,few,CSGKRGGTGELFF,TGCAGCGGCAAGCGGGGGGGCACCGGGGAGCTGTTTTTT
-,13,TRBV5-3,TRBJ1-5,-,CANNQAINQPQHF,TGTGCCAACAACCAGGCCATCAATCAGCCCCAGCATTTT
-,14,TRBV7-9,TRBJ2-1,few,CASISGFSYNEQFF,TGTGCCAGCATTAGCGGCTTCTCCTACAATGAGCAGTTCTTC
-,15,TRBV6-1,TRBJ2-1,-,CASSEIGGSYNEQFF,TGTGCCAGCAGTGAAATCGGGGGCTCCTACAATGAGCAGTTCTTC
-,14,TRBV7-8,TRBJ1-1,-,CASSFSVLDTEAFF,TGTGCCAGCAGCTTCAGCGTGTTGGACACTGAAGCTTTCTTT
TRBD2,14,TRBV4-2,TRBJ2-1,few,CASNRGGAYNEQFF,TGTGCCAGCAACCGCGGGGGGGCCTACAATGAGCAGTTCTTC
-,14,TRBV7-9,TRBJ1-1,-,CASSLAWGATEAFF,TGTGCCAGCAGCTTAGCTTGGGGCGCCACTGAAGCTTTCTTT
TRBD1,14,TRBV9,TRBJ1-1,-,CASSSRQGGTEAFF,TGTGCCAGCAGCTCCCGACAGGGAGGCACTGAAGCTTTCTTT
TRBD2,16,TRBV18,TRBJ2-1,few,CASSPGRGSSYNEQFF,TGTGCCAGCTCTCCGGGGAGGGGAAGCTCCTACAATGAGCAGTTCTTC
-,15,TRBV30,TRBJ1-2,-,CAWSVSRVGSYGYTF,TGTGCCTGGAGTGTAAGCAGGGTTGGAAGCTATGGCTACACCTTC
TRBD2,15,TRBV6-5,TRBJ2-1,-,CASSPLAGGFNEQFF,TGTGCCAGCAGCCCCCTAGCGGGGGGGTTCAATGAGCAGTTCTTC
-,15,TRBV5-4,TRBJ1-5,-,CASSLDGRVNQPQHF,TGTGCCAGCAGCCTCGACGGCAGGGTAAATCAGCCCCAGCATTTT
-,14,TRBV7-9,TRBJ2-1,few,CASSSRPGNNEQFF,TGTGCCAGCAGCTCCCGGCCAGGGAACAATGAGCAGTTCTTC
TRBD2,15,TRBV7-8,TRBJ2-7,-,CASSLGVAGSREQYF,TGTGCCAGCAGCTTAGGGGTAGCGGGGAGTCGGGAGCAGTACTTC
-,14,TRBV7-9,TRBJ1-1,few,CASSLITADTEAFF,TGTGCCAGCAGCTTAATCACAGCTGACACTGAAGCTTTCTTT
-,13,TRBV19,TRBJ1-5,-,CASSAGSDQPQHF,TGTGCCAGTAGTGCCGGGAGCGATCAGCCCCAGCATTTT
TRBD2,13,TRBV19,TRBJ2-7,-,CASSRPGGYEQYF,TGTGCCAGTAGTAGGCCGGGAGGGTACGAGCAGTACTTC
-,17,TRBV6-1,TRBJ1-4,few,CASSETDSRPTNEKLFF,TGTGCCAGCAGTGAAACGGACAGTCGTCCAACTAATGAAAAACTGTTTTTT
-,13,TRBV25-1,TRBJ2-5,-,CASKQGYQETQYF,TGTGCCAGCAAACAGGGATACCAAGAGACCCAGTACTTC
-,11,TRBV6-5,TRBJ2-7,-,CASSYAEEQYF,TGTGCCAGCAGTTACGCGGAGGAGCAGTACTTC
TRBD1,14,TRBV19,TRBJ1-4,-,CASSTSDRVEKLFF,TGTGCCAGTAGTACGAGTGACAGGGTTGAAAAACTGTTTTTT
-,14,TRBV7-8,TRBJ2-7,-,CASSLYEGRSEQYF,TGTGCCAGCAGCTTATATGAGGGAAGAAGCGAGCAGTACTTC
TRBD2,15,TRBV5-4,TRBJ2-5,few,CASSFSGGASETQYF,TGTGCCAGCAGCTTTAGCGGGGGGGCTTCGGAGACCCAGTACTTC
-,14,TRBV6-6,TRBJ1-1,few,CASRPPQDHTEAFF,TGTGCCAGCAGGCCGCCACAGGATCACACTGAAGCTTTCTTT
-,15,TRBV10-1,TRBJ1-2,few,CASSSSGHSHYGYTF,TGCGCCAGCAGTTCCTCGGGACACAGCCACTATGGCTACACCTTC
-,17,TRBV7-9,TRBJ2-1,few,CASSPNWRLRSYNEQFF,TGTGCCAGCAGCCCCAACTGGCGGCTTCGCTCCTACAATGAGCAGTTCTTC
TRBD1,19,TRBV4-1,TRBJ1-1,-,CASSHQPRGTGTLNTEAFF,TGCGCCAGCAGCCACCAACCCCGAGGGACAGGAACCCTGAACACTGAAGCTTTCTTT